The 10 T cell receptor beta chains below come from one sample, sequenced in a study of blood T cell repertoires in COVID-19. Clones were sequenced by immunoSEQ multiplex PCR, and TCRdb holds only the in-frame ones, with some missing. In the table there are about 400,000 clones, over 75% of which are singletons. Material for sequencing was PBMCs or T cells enriched from blood (not recorded which). All receptors come from a woman between 40 and 55 years old with acute COVID-19.

This rearrangement joins TRBV6-1 to TRBJ1-5; 8 positions agree with TRBD1. CDR3 length: 14 amino acids. In germline, CDR1 is MNHNS, CDR2 SASEGT. V trimming: 2 bases; J trimming: 5 bases; junction bases outside the gene matches: 2. As DNA, the CDR3 is TGTGCCAGCAGTGAACAGGGGGCACATCAGCCCCAGCATTTT. Residues: CASSEQGAHQPQHF.

The chain links TRBV4-2 to TRBJ2-7; 12 bases are shared with TRBD2. The CDR3 sequence is 17 residues long. Looked up from germline, CDR1 is LGHNA and CDR2 is YNFKEQ. V lost 1 base to trimming and J lost 4 bases; unmatched junction nucleotides: 8. DNA for the CDR3: TGTGCCAGCAGCCAAGTCGGGTCTAGCGGGGGGGTGTACGAGCAGTACTTC. It encodes CASSQVGSSGGVYEQYF.

This chain joins TRBV30 and TRBJ1-6; TRBD1 aligns across 7 bases. The length of the CDR3 is 14 residues. Trimming took 5 bases from V and 10 from J; bases not matched to a gene: 11. Germline CDR1 is GTSNPN and CDR2 is SVGIG (reference sequence). CDR3 bases: TGTGCCTGGCAACCGGACAGGCGTGGATCACCCCTCCACTTT. Translating it yields CAWQPDRRGSPLHF.

The CDR3 DNA reads TGCAGCGCCCGACAGGGTAGATACGAGCAGTACTTC. This encodes CSARQGRYEQYF. The V and J genes are TRBV29-1 and TRBJ2-7; 7 bases are a match to TRBD1. The V gene's germline CDR1 is SQVTM and CDR2 ANQGSEA. The CDR3 covers 12 residues. V lost 7 bases, J lost 4 bases, and 7 bases stayed unmatched.

The chain has TRBV30 and TRBJ1-2; D is unclear. The CDR3 sequence is 12 residues long. Trimming pared 0 bases from V and 5 bases from J, leaving 7 bases between. Germline CDR1 and CDR2: GTSNPN and SVGIG (reference sequence). CDR3 sequence: CAWSVLDYGYTF. The CDR3 coding sequence is TGTGCCTGGAGTGTATTAGATTATGGCTACACCTTC.

The chain carries TRBV11-2 and TRBJ2-5, with TRBD2 as a possible D gene (6 bases). The CDR3 has 13 amino acids. V was shortened by 4 bases and J by 1 base, with 7 bases between the two germline ends. Germline V gene sequence: CDR1 SGHAT, CDR2 FQNNGV. The CDR3 spells CASSWTTQETQYF. As DNA, the CDR3 is TGTGCCAGCAGCTGGACTACCCAAGAGACCCAGTACTTC.

A single count supports this clone. The rearrangement links TRBV15 to TRBJ1-2, with 9 bases lining up with TRBD1. Per the germline V gene, CDR1 is LNHNV and CDR2 is YYDKDF (reference sequence). The CDR3 runs to 15 residues. J lost 7 bases, V lost 3 bases, and 9 bases had no gene match. The CDR3 region has the DNA TGTGCCACCAGCAGCCGATGGACAGGGGATGGTGGCTACACCTTC. Encoded protein: CATSSRWTGDGGYTF.

This clone was seen just once. Other nucleotide sequences from this sample produce the same CDR3. The chain recombines TRBV3-1 (or the pseudogene TRBV3-2) with TRBJ2-2; D call uncertain. The CDR3 length is 12 residues. Germline V gene lookup returns CDR1 LGHDT and CDR2 YNNKEL (reference sequence). Trimming shortened V by 4 bases and J by 3 bases, and 3 bases separated the two germline ends. The CDR3 DNA reads TGTGCCAGCAGCCTATACACCGGGGAGCTGTTTTTT. Its translation: CASSLYTGELFF.

This sequence joins TRBV2 and TRBJ1-4; maybe TRBD1 (5 bases). The CDR3 runs 14 residues. Trimming stripped 7 bases from V and 7 bases from J, with 16 bases between. The germline V gene has CDR1 SNHLY and CDR2 FYNNEI. The CDR3 loop is CASKTTGYGEKLFF. The CDR3 DNA reads as TGTGCCAGCAAGACCACAGGTTACGGTGAAAAACTGTTTTTT.

CDR3 sequence (DNA): TGCGCCAGCAGGAATGGACAGGGCCGGCCTAATGAAAAACTGTTTTTT. Translation: CASRNGQGRPNEKLFF. The chain recombines TRBV5-1 with TRBJ1-4, with 8 bases lining up with TRBD1. CDR1 is SGHRS and CDR2 is YFSETQ in the germline V gene. The trim removed 5 bases at V and 3 bases at J, leaving 9 bases unmatched. This CDR3 has 16 residues.